The 3 T cell receptor beta chains below were found in one sample sequenced in a study of control samples from healthy donors and cancer patients. The method was immunoSEQ multiplex PCR; TCRdb's version includes in-frame clones alone and lacks a portion of them. The table has around 84,000 clones, roughly 82% seen once. Sequenced sample: PBMCs. These receptors all stem from a man aged 55-75 years with head and neck cancer.

This chain joins TRBV19 and TRBJ2-3, with D unclear. CDR1 is LNHDA, CDR2 SQIVND, per germline (reference sequence). The ends were cut back, 0 bases at V and 6 bases at J, with 13 bases in the middle. The CDR3 contains 15 residues. The CDR3 nucleotides are TGTGCCAGTAGTATAGATCTCCTGGCGGTGGATACGCAGTATTTT. Amino acids: CASSIDLLAVDTQYF. Drawing the rest from reference TRBV19 and TRBJ2-3, the complete variable domain is DGGITQSPKYLFRKEGQNVTLSCEQNLNHDAMYWYRQDPGQGLRLIYYSQIVNDFQKGDIAEGYSVSREKKESFPLTVTSAQKNPTAFYLCASSIDLLAVDTQYFGPGTRLTVL.

This sequence joins TRBV5-4 and TRBJ2-6; possible D gene TRBD2, 6 bases. Germline assignment: CDR1 SGHNT and CDR2 YYREEE (reference sequence). The CDR3 spans 17 residues. Trimming pared 6 bases from V and 0 bases from J, leaving 16 bases between. The CDR3: CASKSGTDSSGANVLTF. The CDR3 region has the DNA TGTGCCAGCAAATCCGGGACTGATTCCTCTGGGGCCAACGTCCTGACTTTC.

For the CDR3, the DNA is TGTGCCAGCATGCTCCGGGGGAACACTGAAGCTTTCTTT. Amino acids: CASMLRGNTEAFF. J is TRBJ1-1 and V is TRBV27, with D uncertain. The germline V and J ends were trimmed by 7 bases and 1 base, with 10 bases remaining between them. The CDR3 runs 13 residues. Germline loops: CDR1 MNHEY, CDR2 SMNVEV (reference sequence).